These 12 T cell receptor beta chains were sequenced from one sample in a study of a mutant IDH1 vaccine in newly diagnosed glioma. No cognate antigen is known for these TCRs. The time point is: week 47, end of study. Doses comprised 300 ug of mutant IDH1 20-mer peptide each, plus topical imiquimod. Data came from immunoSEQ multiplex PCR; TCRdb stores just in-frame clones and leaves some out. The data show about 94,000 clones, with just under 90% seen just once and 0.6% to 0.95% held by the top ten. The specimen comprised PBMCs, sampled from a glioma patient whose treatment included an IDH1 peptide vaccine. Every receptor here comes from a woman aged 45-59 years with glioma.

The chain has TRBV7-9 and TRBJ1-4; D gene uncertain. Germline values: CDR1 SEHNR, CDR2 FQNEAQ (reference sequence). The CDR3 totals 12 residues. V lost 1 base, J lost 15 bases, and 12 bases lay in between. The CDR3 nucleotides are TGTGCCAGCAGCTTAGAAGGCATCGGGATGTTTTTT. This sequence encodes CASSLEGIGMFF.

The V gene is TRBV11-2, the J gene TRBJ2-1; 7 positions match TRBD1. Germline V CDR1 and CDR2: SGHAT, FQNNGV. The V segment lost 4 bases and the J segment 9 bases; nucleotides outside the gene matches: 9. This CDR3 is 14 amino acids long. CDR3 sequence: CASSSIYRGTEQFF. Written as DNA, the CDR3 is TGTGCCAGCAGCTCAATTTACAGGGGTACTGAGCAGTTCTTC. The complete variable domain, with remaining parts taken from reference TRBV11-2 and TRBJ2-1, reads EAGVAQSPRYKIIEKRQSVAFWCNPISGHATLYWYQQILGQGPKLLIQFQNNGVVDDSQLPKDRFSAERLKGVDSTLKIQPAKLEDSAVYLCASSSIYRGTEQFFGPGTRLTVL.

J is TRBJ2-2 and V is TRBV19; TRBD1 agrees at 9 bases. V lost 6 bases and J lost 3; bases outside the gene matches: 5. The CDR3 runs to 15 residues. CDR1 is LNHDA and CDR2 is SQIVND in the germline V gene (reference sequence). The CDR3 nucleotides are TGTGCCAGTAGGTCCGGGACAGGGTACACCGGGGAGCTGTTTTTT. This encodes CASRSGTGYTGELFF.

V is TRBV5-1 and J is TRBJ1-5, with 7 bases lining up with TRBD1. J was trimmed by 5 bases and V by 4 bases; bases with no gene match: 6. Per germline, CDR1 SGHRS and CDR2 YFSETQ. This CDR3 spans 14 amino acids. The CDR3, as DNA: TGCGCCAGCAGCCTCCAGGGGGGCGATCAGCCCCAGCATTTT. Translated: CASSLQGGDQPQHF.

J is TRBJ2-1 and V is TRBV19; D gene uncertain. Trimming cost V 4 bases and J 7 bases, with 11 bases left between them. This CDR3 is built from 13 residues. CDR1 and CDR2 from the germline V gene are LNHDA and SQIVND (reference sequence). The chain's CDR3 is CASSKSTDNEQFF. DNA for the CDR3: TGTGCCAGTAGTAAGTCTACAGATAATGAGCAGTTCTTC.

V and J are TRBV5-4 and TRBJ2-5; D may correspond to TRBD1 or TRBD2 (5 bases each). This CDR3 is built from 13 residues. V dropped 5 bases and J dropped 3 bases, with 11 bases sitting between them. Looked up from germline, CDR1 is SGHNT and CDR2 is YYREEE (reference sequence). CDR3 amino acids: CASRTGTEETQYF. The CDR3 DNA reads as TGTGCCAGCAGAACCGGGACGGAAGAGACCCAGTACTTC. Looking up the rest from reference TRBV5-4 and TRBJ2-5 gives the full variable domain: ETGVTQSPTHLIKTRGQQVTLRCSSQSGHNTVSWYQQALGQGPQFIFQYYREEENGRGNFPPRFSGLQFPNYSSELNVNALELDDSALYLCASRTGTEETQYFGPGTRLLVL.

The chain links TRBV11-2 to TRBJ2-1; 8 nucleotides align to TRBD2. V lost 7 bases and J lost 6; bases outside the gene matches: 14. The CDR3 sequence is 16 residues long. Germline CDR1 and CDR2: SGHAT and FQNNGV. The CDR3 loop reads CASTRGGPIVVNEQFF. The CDR3 nucleotides are TGTGCCAGCACACGCGGGGGGCCGATTGTAGTCAATGAGCAGTTCTTC.

This sequence joins TRBV5-1 and TRBJ2-7; D assignment may be TRBD1 or TRBD2 (6 bases each). The CDR3 is made up of 15 amino acids. V was shortened by 4 bases and J by 0 bases, with 14 bases between the two germline ends. Germline V gene sequence: CDR1 SGHRS, CDR2 YFSETQ. CDR3 protein: CASSRGTQASYEQYF. In nucleotides, the CDR3 is TGCGCCAGCAGCCGCGGGACACAAGCCTCCTACGAGCAGTACTTC.

V gene TRBV10-1 combines with J gene TRBJ2-3; 8 bases agree with TRBD2. CDR1 and CDR2 (germline): WNHNN, SYGVQD (reference sequence). This CDR3 contains 14 residues. V lost 4 bases to trimming and J lost 1 base; unmatched junction nucleotides: 1. The CDR3 protein is CASSAAGGTDTQYF. DNA of the CDR3: TGCGCCAGCAGTGCAGCGGGAGGCACAGATACGCAGTATTTT.

This rearrangement joins TRBV28 to TRBJ2-5; 8 bases are shared with TRBD1. V dropped 7 bases and J dropped 4; count of bases not matched to a gene: 5. The germline V gene encodes CDR1 MDHEN and CDR2 SYDVKM. This CDR3 spans 13 amino acids. DNA for the CDR3: TGTGCCAGCATCCAGGGGGCAGGAGAGACCCAGTACTTC. Translated, it gives CASIQGAGETQYF.

This chain uses TRBV5-1 with TRBJ2-7, with 10 positions matching TRBD2. The CDR3 spans 15 residues. Germline assignment: CDR1 SGHRS and CDR2 YFSETQ. The junction had 7 bases not matched to a gene; V was cut back by 1 base and J by 6 bases. In DNA form, the CDR3 reads TGCGCCAGCAGCTTGAGGTTAGCGGGAGGAGGCGAGCAGTACTTC. Translated: CASSLRLAGGGEQYF.

CDR3 sequence: CASSVRGSYNEQFF. The CDR3 DNA reads as TGTGCCAGCAGTGTACGAGGCTCCTACAATGAGCAGTTCTTC. The chain has TRBV2 and TRBJ2-1; no clear D. The V gene lost 4 bases and the J gene lost 0 bases, with 7 bases spanning the gap. The germline V gene encodes CDR1 SNHLY and CDR2 FYNNEI. The CDR3 runs 14 residues. The whole variable domain, filled in from reference TRBV2 and TRBJ2-1, reads EPEVTQTPSHQVTQMGQEVILRCVPISNHLYFYWYRQILGQKVEFLVSFYNNEISEKSEIFDDQFSVERPDGSNFTLKIRSTKLEDSAMYFCASSVRGSYNEQFFGPGTRLTVL.